A single sample is the source of the 30 T cell receptor beta chains below, sequenced in a study of beta chain features in type 1 diabetes. Reverse transcription of all isolated RNA meant that expressed TCRB transcripts were sequenced. TCRdb's table, derived via immunoSEQ multiplex PCR, lists solely in-frame clones and lacks some. Among some 100,000 clones listed, almost 40% were seen once. The sequenced material came from stem cell memory CD4+ T cells from blood. The source is a woman under 30 in good health.

The chain recombines TRBV6-6 with TRBJ1-1; tentatively, D is TRBD1 (5 bases). Trimming removed 4 bases from V and 10 bases from J, with 13 bases in between. The CDR3 has 12 residues. Germline V CDR1 and CDR2: MNHNY, SVGAGI (reference sequence). CDR3 protein: CASSSGGQGAFF. The DNA of the CDR3 is TGTGCCAGCAGTTCGGGCGGACAAGGAGCTTTCTTT.

J is TRBJ2-7 and V is TRBV7-2; the match to TRBD2 covers 9 bases. V lost 2 bases and J lost 0; bases outside the gene matches: 8. Germline lookup yields CDR1 SGHTA and CDR2 FQGNSA. This CDR3 comprises 17 residues. The CDR3 bases are TGTGCCAGCAGCTTAATCTCGAGCGGGAGGCTCTCCTACGAGCAGTACTTC. It yields the protein CASSLISSGRLSYEQYF.

V and J are TRBV7-9 and TRBJ2-3; the D gene is possibly TRBD2 (5 bases). Germline lookup yields CDR1 SEHNR and CDR2 FQNEAQ (reference sequence). The CDR3 is made up of 13 amino acids. The germline V and J ends were trimmed by 5 bases and 4 bases, with 10 bases remaining between them. The CDR3 spells CASSTGLADTQYF. CDR3 sequence (DNA): TGTGCCAGCAGCACCGGACTCGCAGATACGCAGTATTTT.

The V gene is TRBV7-8, the J gene TRBJ1-2; 10 bases line up with TRBD1. The CDR3 extends over 14 amino acids. From germline, CDR1 is SGHVS and CDR2 FQNEAQ. V dropped 5 bases and J dropped 8; count of bases not matched to a gene: 8. CDR3 coding DNA: TGTGCCAGCAGCATACGACAGGGGGCGGGAGGCTACACCTTC. As protein: CASSIRQGAGGYTF.

The V and J genes are TRBV10-3 and TRBJ2-7, with D possibly matching TRBD1 (6 bases). The CDR3 length is 15 residues. Trimming cost V 10 bases and J 3 bases, with 22 bases left between them. Germline CDR1 is ENHRY and CDR2 is SYGVKD. This CDR3 reads CATGAGDNPNYEQYF. In DNA, the CDR3 is TGTGCCACAGGGGCAGGGGACAACCCTAACTACGAGCAGTACTTC.

The chain recombines TRBV7-9 with TRBJ1-1; D is possibly TRBD1 (6 bases). CDR1 is SEHNR and CDR2 is FQNEAQ in the germline V gene (reference sequence). V was trimmed by 0 bases and J by 3 bases, leaving 14 bases between them. The CDR3 consists of 16 residues. DNA for the CDR3: TGTGCCAGCAGCTTAGCTCCAGGGGAAAGGGACACTGAAGCTTTCTTT. This translates into CASSLAPGERDTEAFF.

In its sample, this clone was seen a few times. CDR3 amino acids: CASSFYAQDTEAFF. The CDR3, as DNA: TGTGCCAGCAGCTTTTATGCCCAGGACACTGAAGCTTTCTTT. The J gene is TRBJ1-1, the V gene TRBV7-9; D not resolved. This CDR3 is 14 amino acids long. V was trimmed by 3 bases and J by 3 bases, leaving 11 bases between them. CDR1 is SEHNR and CDR2 is FQNEAQ in the germline V gene (reference sequence).

CDR3 loop: CASGTGNYGYTF. CDR3 in DNA: TGCGCCTCCGGGACAGGGAACTATGGCTACACCTTC. The chain employs TRBV5-1 and TRBJ1-2; 9 positions match TRBD1. Germline lookup yields CDR1 SGHRS and CDR2 YFSETQ. CDR3 size: 12 residues. The trim removed 10 bases at V and 2 bases at J, leaving 3 bases unmatched.

The chain is built from TRBV6-5 and TRBJ2-5; no clear D gene. The germline V gene encodes CDR1 MNHEY and CDR2 SVGAGI. Trimming took off 8 bases at V and 4 bases at J, with 5 bases between the two ends. The CDR3 is 10 residues long. The CDR3 protein is CASGRETQYF. The CDR3 nucleotides read TGTGCCAGCGGGCGAGAGACCCAGTACTTC.

This clone was found a few times. This chain links TRBV7-2 with TRBJ2-1, with TRBD2 matching over 9 bases. Trimming at V came to 5 bases and at J to 8 bases, leaving 4 bases not matched to a gene. The length of the CDR3 is 13 residues. Germline V gene sequence: CDR1 SGHTA, CDR2 FQGNSA. The DNA for the CDR3 is TGTGCCAGCAGCGCCAGCGGGAGGCATGAGCAGTTCTTC. It is translated as CASSASGRHEQFF. The full variable domain, its missing parts supplied by reference TRBV7-2 and TRBJ2-1, is GAGVSQSPSNKVTEKGKDVELRCDPISGHTALYWYRQSLGQGLEFLIYFQGNSAPDKSGLPSDRFSAERTGGSVSTLTIQRTQQEDSAVYLCASSASGRHEQFFGPGTRLTVL.

The rearrangement uses TRBV9 and TRBJ2-1, with 9 bases identical to TRBD1. Germline V lookup: CDR1 SGDLS, CDR2 YYNGEE. Trimming took 0 bases from V and 4 from J; bases not matched to a gene: 2. The CDR3 contains 15 residues. CDR3 bases: TGTGCCAGCAGCGTAGGGGACAGGGATTACAATGAGCAGTTCTTC. Protein product: CASSVGDRDYNEQFF.

V and J are TRBV5-4 and TRBJ1-2; TRBD1 matches 9 bases. V was clipped by 3 bases and J by 2 bases; unmatched bases: 5. Germline V CDR1 and CDR2: SGHNT, YYREEE (reference sequence). The CDR3 runs to 15 residues. The chain's CDR3 is CASSSPGQGNYGYTF. DNA for the CDR3: TGTGCCAGCAGCTCACCGGGACAGGGAAACTATGGCTACACCTTC.

The sample holds a few counts of this clone. The V and J genes are TRBV30 and TRBJ1-1, with TRBD1 matching over 7 bases. V shed 4 bases, J shed 5 bases, and the junction held 4 bases outside the gene matches. The V gene's germline CDR1 is GTSNPN and CDR2 SVGIG (reference sequence). The CDR3 has 12 amino acids. The CDR3 bases are TGTGCCTGGAAACAGGGGCGGACTGAAGCTTTCTTT. Translation: CAWKQGRTEAFF.

The V gene is TRBV28, the J gene TRBJ2-5; 7 nucleotides align to TRBD1. This CDR3 region has 20 residues. CDR1 and CDR2 from the germline V gene are MDHEN and SYDVKM. The trim removed 6 bases at V and 5 bases at J, leaving 27 bases unmatched. Here the CDR3 reads CASSLGRGILPTGNLETQYF. CDR3 sequence (DNA): TGTGCCAGCAGCCTAGGAAGGGGGATTTTGCCGACAGGGAACCTGGAGACCCAGTACTTC.

This chain uses TRBV28 with TRBJ2-5; 14 nucleotides align to TRBD2. This CDR3 has 16 residues. Germline CDR1 MDHEN, CDR2 SYDVKM. V shed 5 bases and J 5 bases; nucleotides not matched to a gene: 7. The chain's CDR3 is CASSPGTSGSYETQYF. The CDR3 DNA follows: TGTGCCAGCAGTCCCGGGACTAGCGGGAGTTATGAGACCCAGTACTTC.

The CDR3 nucleotides read TGCAGCGTTGCGGGGGAGCCAAGAGGGACAGGCCTTAACTATGGCTACACCTTC. Protein product: CSVAGEPRGTGLNYGYTF. The chain is built from TRBV29-1 and TRBJ1-2; 8 bases are shared with TRBD1. Germline lookup yields CDR1 SQVTM and CDR2 ANQGSEA. Trimming removed 4 bases from V and 1 base from J; junction bases left unmatched: 17. CDR3 length: 18 amino acids.

The V gene is TRBV5-1, the J gene TRBJ2-1; the match to TRBD2 covers 10 bases. CDR1 is SGHRS, CDR2 YFSETQ, per germline. The CDR3 spans 16 residues. V lost 4 bases and J lost 7; bases outside the gene matches: 11. CDR3 region: CASSLREREGQNEQFF. DNA of the CDR3: TGCGCCAGCAGCCTGCGGGAGCGGGAGGGCCAGAATGAGCAGTTCTTC.

This sequence joins TRBV25-1 and TRBJ2-1, with D tentatively TRBD2 (5 bases). With 6 bases removed from V and 1 base from J, the gap between germline ends came to 10 bases. Germline lookup yields CDR1 MGHDK and CDR2 SYGVNS. This CDR3 has 14 amino acids. DNA for the CDR3: TGTGCCAGCAGAAAACCGGGATCCTACAATGAGCAGTTCTTC. This gives the protein CASRKPGSYNEQFF.

This clone was counted between two and nine times. Compared with germline, one end of the junction differs, possibly owing to a read error. V usage is TRBV10-3 and J usage is TRBJ2-4; 8 bases map to TRBD2. Per germline, CDR1 ENHRY and CDR2 SYGVKD. The CDR3 runs to 18 residues. CDR3 region: CASSEWTSNLVTKNIQYF. DNA of the CDR3: TGTGCCAGCAGTGAGTGGACTAGCAATTTGGTAACCAAAAACATTCAGTACTTC.

This rearrangement joins TRBV14 to TRBJ2-3, with D perhaps matching TRBD1 (5 bases). With 2 bases removed from V and 1 base from J, the gap between germline ends came to 10 bases. CDR1 and CDR2 from the germline V gene are SGHDN and FVKESK. The CDR3 consists of 15 residues. The CDR3 DNA is TGTGCCAGCAGCCAATTAGGACAAGGCACAGATACGCAGTATTTT. It specifies CASSQLGQGTDTQYF.

This clone was detected only a few times. This rearrangement joins TRBV27 to TRBJ2-2; D ambiguous. Trimming removed 5 bases from V and 6 bases from J, with 10 bases in between. From germline, CDR1 is MNHEY and CDR2 SMNVEV (reference sequence). The CDR3 consists of 13 residues. The CDR3 DNA is TGTGCCAGCAGTGTTAGGAGTTCCGGGGAGCTGTTTTTT. This gives the protein CASSVRSSGELFF.

V usage is TRBV10-3 and J usage is TRBJ2-5; TRBD1 matches 8 bases. Germline V gives CDR1 ENHRY, CDR2 SYGVKD. The ends lost 3 bases at V and 5 bases at J; junction bases unmatched: 5. The CDR3 is made up of 14 amino acids. The CDR3 region is CAISEWTGYETQYF. CDR3 nucleotide sequence: TGTGCCATCAGTGAATGGACAGGGTATGAGACCCAGTACTTC.

This chain joins TRBV7-3 and TRBJ2-5; the match to TRBD2 covers 12 bases. Germline V gives CDR1 SGHTA, CDR2 FQGTGA. The CDR3 sequence is 15 residues long. V gave up 4 bases and J gave up 5 bases; unmatched junction bases: 5. The CDR3, as DNA: TGTGCCAGCAGCTACACTAGCGGGAGGTTTGAGACCCAGTACTTC. This gives the protein CASSYTSGRFETQYF.

This clone was counted between two and nine times. This rearrangement joins TRBV29-1 to TRBJ2-2; TRBD2 aligns across 14 bases. The CDR3 runs 17 residues. The germline gives CDR1 SQVTM, CDR2 ANQGSEA. Trimming removed 4 bases from V and 6 bases from J; junction bases left unmatched: 10. The CDR3: CSVGGLAGGVGPGELFF. The CDR3 nucleotides read TGCAGCGTTGGTGGACTAGCGGGAGGAGTGGGTCCCGGGGAGCTGTTTTTT.

The V and J genes are TRBV5-4 and TRBJ2-7, with 12 bases lining up with TRBD2. V lost 4 bases and J lost 7; bases outside the gene matches: 6. Germline lookup yields CDR1 SGHNT and CDR2 YYREEE (reference sequence). The CDR3 has 14 amino acids. The CDR3 spells CASSLAGGRREQYF. Written as DNA, the CDR3 is TGTGCCAGCAGCCTAGCGGGAGGGAGAAGGGAGCAGTACTTC. Full variable domain (remainder filled in from reference TRBV5-4 and TRBJ2-7): ETGVTQSPTHLIKTRGQQVTLRCSSQSGHNTVSWYQQALGQGPQFIFQYYREEENGRGNFPPRFSGLQFPNYSSELNVNALELDDSALYLCASSLAGGRREQYFGPGTRLTVT.

This clone turned up a few times. The V call is TRBV9, the J call TRBJ2-5, with 7 bases identical to TRBD2. The germline gives CDR1 SGDLS, CDR2 YYNGEE. After removal of 4 bases from V and 2 bases from J, the junction contained 8 bases not matched to a gene. The CDR3 is 15 residues long. CDR3 sequence: CASSSASGVQETQYF. Written as DNA, the CDR3 is TGTGCCAGCAGCTCAGCTAGCGGAGTTCAAGAGACCCAGTACTTC.

The rearrangement uses TRBV28 and TRBJ2-5; tentative D call: TRBD1 (5 bases). The CDR3 spans 11 residues. V lost 1 base to trimming and J lost 11 bases, with 8 bases between them. CDR1 is MDHEN, CDR2 SYDVKM, per germline. The CDR3 reads CASSLFGAQYF. The CDR3, as DNA: TGTGCCAGCAGTTTATTTGGGGCACAGTACTTC.

This clone was counted a few times. The gene calls are TRBV5-1 and TRBJ2-1; 8 positions match TRBD2. In germline, CDR1 is SGHRS, CDR2 YFSETQ. With 5 bases clipped from V and 5 bases from J, the junction kept 6 bases outside the gene matches. CDR3 length: 14 residues. The CDR3 loop is CASRSGGPDNEQFF. In nucleotides, the CDR3 is TGCGCCAGCAGATCGGGAGGGCCCGACAATGAGCAGTTCTTC.

V and J are TRBV25-1 and TRBJ2-6; 8 bases line up with TRBD1. The V gene end was trimmed by 4 bases and the J gene end by 3 bases; junction bases not matched to a gene: 5. CDR3 length: 16 amino acids. Germline V gives CDR1 MGHDK, CDR2 SYGVNS. For the CDR3, the DNA is TGTGCCAGCAGTGCCAGGGGGCGAGGTGGGGCCAACGTCCTGACTTTC. It yields the protein CASSARGRGGANVLTF.

This clone was detected only a few times. The rearrangement joins TRBV13 to TRBJ1-1; D remains ambiguous. This CDR3 has 12 residues. V was pared by 1 base and J by 7 bases, with 7 bases between. Germline-derived CDR1 and CDR2 are PRHDT and FYEKMQ (reference sequence). The CDR3: CASSLVLSEAFF. CDR3 nucleotides: TGTGCCAGCAGCTTAGTTCTCAGTGAAGCTTTCTTT.